Below are 14 T cell receptor beta chains sequenced from a single sample in a study of cytomegalovirus exposure and HLA in healthy donors. Both 60 Vbeta primers and 13 Jbeta primers went into the PCR. Generated by immunoSEQ multiplex PCR, the TCRdb table keeps only in-frame clones and is missing some. The table records approximately 160,000 clones, 82% of them present only once. The specimen was PBMCs. These receptors were obtained from a girl aged 10 to 17 in good health and CMV-seropositive.

The rearrangement joins TRBV11-2 to TRBJ1-5, with D possibly being TRBD1 (5 bases). The CDR3 extends over 14 amino acids. Trimming cost V 5 bases and J 5 bases, with 13 bases left between them. Germline V lookup: CDR1 SGHAT, CDR2 FQNNGV. DNA for the CDR3: TGTGCCAGCAGCCCCAACGGGGGGTATCAGCCCCAGCATTTT. Its protein is CASSPNGGYQPQHF.

The chain is built from TRBV30 and TRBJ2-1, with 10 nucleotides matching TRBD1. J was trimmed by 7 bases and V by 2 bases; bases with no gene match: 5. Germline loops: CDR1 GTSNPN, CDR2 SVGIG (reference sequence). CDR3 length equals 14 residues. The CDR3 protein is CAWSTGQGKNEQFF. In DNA form, the CDR3 reads TGTGCCTGGAGTACGGGACAGGGGAAGAATGAGCAGTTCTTC.

The chain carries TRBV28 and TRBJ2-5, with TRBD1 identical over 10 bases. Germline CDR1 and CDR2: MDHEN and SYDVKM. The CDR3 has 18 amino acids. The ends lost 6 bases at V and 2 bases at J; junction bases unmatched: 15. This CDR3 reads CASRQWNIRDRGQETQYF. For the CDR3, the DNA is TGTGCCAGCAGACAATGGAACATCCGGGACAGGGGACAAGAGACCCAGTACTTC. Full variable domain (missing parts from reference TRBV28 and TRBJ2-5): DVKVTQSSRYLVKRTGEKVFLECVQDMDHENMFWYRQDPGLGLRLIYFSYDVKMKEKGDIPEGYSVSREKKERFSLILESASTNQTSMYLCASRQWNIRDRGQETQYFGPGTRLLVL.

The chain couples TRBV28 to TRBJ2-7; TRBD1 aligns across 9 bases. The germline V gene has CDR1 MDHEN and CDR2 SYDVKM. The CDR3 is 15 residues long. Trimming took 5 bases from V and 2 from J; bases not matched to a gene: 7. The CDR3 DNA reads as TGTGCCAGCAGTCCCGGACAGGGGACGCCCTACGAGCAGTACTTC. It specifies CASSPGQGTPYEQYF.

The chain employs TRBV5-4 and TRBJ2-1; maybe TRBD1 (5 bases). The CDR3 has 13 amino acids. CDR1 is SGHNT, CDR2 YYREEE, per germline (reference sequence). Trimming cost V 4 bases and J 6 bases, with 11 bases left between them. DNA for the CDR3: TGTGCCAGCAGCCCTCAGGGTGTCAATGAGCAGTTCTTC. It encodes CASSPQGVNEQFF.

This clone was recorded only once. The chain's CDR3 is CASGGDTDTGELFF. The CDR3 bases are TGTGCCAGCGGTGGGGACACCGACACCGGGGAGCTGTTTTTT. The rearrangement links TRBV2 to TRBJ2-2, with D maybe TRBD1 (6 bases). The CDR3 extends over 14 amino acids. The V and J ends lost 8 bases and 3 bases respectively, with 13 bases between them. CDR1 and CDR2 from the germline V gene are SNHLY and FYNNEI.

The chain links TRBV6-1 to TRBJ2-5, with D hard to call. This CDR3 comprises 12 residues. V was cut by 1 base and J by 5 bases, with 5 bases left in between. CDR1 is MNHNS and CDR2 is SASEGT in the germline V gene. CDR3 region: CASSEVRETQYF. As DNA, the CDR3 is TGTGCCAGCAGTGAAGTGAGGGAGACCCAGTACTTC.

The V call is TRBV4-3, the J call TRBJ2-1; 8 bases fit TRBD1. Germline V lookup: CDR1 LGHNA, CDR2 YSLEER. This CDR3 spans 16 amino acids. V lost 3 bases to trimming and J lost 3 bases; unmatched junction nucleotides: 7. The chain's CDR3 is CASSHPRQGSYNEQFF. CDR3 nucleotides: TGCGCCAGCAGCCACCCCAGACAGGGGAGCTACAATGAGCAGTTCTTC.

The chain joins TRBV5-5 to TRBJ1-2; possibly TRBD1 for D (5 bases). Trimming took 0 bases from V and 3 from J, leaving 9 bases between them. This CDR3 region has 14 residues. CDR1 and CDR2 (germline): SGHKS, YYEKEE (reference sequence). CDR3 DNA: TGTGCCAGCAGCTTGGATTGGGGGGACTATGGCTACACCTTC. Its protein product is CASSLDWGDYGYTF. Based on the CDR3 plus reference TRBV5-5 and TRBJ1-2, the full variable domain is DAGVTQSPTHLIKTRGQQVTLRCSPISGHKSVSWYQQVLGQGPQFIFQYYEKEERGRGNFPDRFSARQFPNYSSELNVNALLLGDSALYLCASSLDWGDYGYTFGSGTRLTVV.

This chain connects TRBV11-1 to TRBJ2-1; 11 bases map to TRBD2. The CDR3 loop spans 15 amino acids. CDR1 is SGHAT, CDR2 FQDESV, per germline (reference sequence). V shed 5 bases, J shed 6 bases, and the junction held 6 bases outside the gene matches. CDR3 sequence reads: CASSTGTSGLNEQFF. Here the CDR3 DNA reads TGTGCCAGCAGCACCGGGACTAGCGGCCTCAATGAGCAGTTCTTC.

The chain combines TRBV4-1 with TRBJ2-1; 10 positions match TRBD2. CDR3 length: 16 amino acids. Germline V gene data show CDR1 as MGHRA and CDR2 as YSYEKL. V lost 1 base to trimming and J lost 7 bases; unmatched junction nucleotides: 7. The CDR3 DNA follows: TGCGCCAGCAGCCAAGTTGGCCTAGCGGGAGATAATGAGCAGTTCTTC. Translating it yields CASSQVGLAGDNEQFF.

V gene TRBV27 combines with J gene TRBJ1-1; no firm D call. The CDR3 has 13 residues. V lost 4 bases, J lost 4 bases, and 10 bases lay in between. Per germline, CDR1 MNHEY and CDR2 SMNVEV (reference sequence). The CDR3 DNA follows: TGTGCCAGCAGTTCCCGGGTTCGCACTGAAGCTTTCTTT. Translation gives CASSSRVRTEAFF.

This chain uses TRBV6-1 with TRBJ2-7; 7 nucleotides agree with TRBD2. J was trimmed by 1 base and V by 6 bases; bases with no gene match: 9. The germline V gene encodes CDR1 MNHNS and CDR2 SASEGT. This CDR3 is built from 15 residues. The CDR3: CASSPVAGGSYEQYF. For the CDR3, the DNA is TGTGCCAGCAGCCCGGTAGCGGGTGGATCCTACGAGCAGTACTTC.

The chain joins TRBV27 to TRBJ1-2; 8 bases agree with TRBD1. The CDR3 sequence is 13 residues long. Per germline, CDR1 MNHEY and CDR2 SMNVEV (reference sequence). J gave up 5 bases and V 5 bases, and 4 bases lay outside the gene matches. CDR3 sequence (DNA): TGTGCCAGCAGTGCGGACAGGGCATATGGCTACACCTTC. Translated, it gives CASSADRAYGYTF.